A selection of T cell receptor beta chains follows, all from one sample in a study of cytomegalovirus exposure and HLA in healthy donors. Here immunoSEQ multiplex PCR was the method, and the copy in TCRdb shows in-frame clones only, minus some. The sample has some 150,000 clones; about 85% are singletons. Sequencing used PBMCs. The receptors originated from a woman aged 50 to 60 in good health and CMV-seropositive. CDR3s include the opening cysteine and the closing phenylalanine or tryptophan. Each record gives: J gene, D gene, clone size, V gene, CDR3 protein, CDR3 DNA. A D gene is named only where the DNA matches it firmly. Rows may omit the clone size; those that give it use once, few, many or a size class.

j_gene: TRBJ2-5; d_gene: TRBD1; abundance: -; v_gene: TRBV25-1; CDR3aa: CASSVWDSVVETQYF; CDR3nt: TGTGCCAGCAGTGTTTGGGACAGTGTAGTAGAGACCCAGTACTTC
j_gene: TRBJ2-6; d_gene: -; abundance: -; v_gene: TRBV15; CDR3aa: CATSRGHSGANVLTF; CDR3nt: TGTGCCACCAGCAGAGGGCACTCTGGGGCCAACGTCCTGACTTTC
j_gene: TRBJ2-7; d_gene: -; abundance: once; v_gene: TRBV7-6; CDR3aa: CASSLSEGPYEQYF; CDR3nt: TGTGCCAGCAGCTTGTCAGAGGGCCCCTACGAGCAGTACTTC
j_gene: TRBJ1-2; d_gene: -; abundance: -; v_gene: TRBV28; CDR3aa: CASSLEGAGSPRGYTF; CDR3nt: TGTGCCAGCAGTTTGGAAGGAGCGGGTAGTCCTCGGGGCTACACCTTC
j_gene: TRBJ2-1; d_gene: TRBD2; abundance: -; v_gene: TRBV19; CDR3aa: CASRARGVRNEQFF; CDR3nt: TGTGCCAGTCGGGCCCGGGGGGTTCGCAATGAGCAGTTCTTC
j_gene: TRBJ1-3; d_gene: -; abundance: -; v_gene: TRBV30; CDR3aa: CAWSRVGGAAGNTIYF; CDR3nt: TGTGCCTGGAGCCGAGTGGGGGGGGCTGCCGGAAACACCATATATTTT
j_gene: TRBJ1-2; d_gene: -; abundance: -; v_gene: TRBV4-3; CDR3aa: CASSQDTPEVNYGYTF; CDR3nt: TGCGCCAGCAGCCAAGATACCCCAGAAGTTAACTATGGCTACACCTTC
j_gene: TRBJ2-5; d_gene: -; abundance: -; v_gene: TRBV29-1; CDR3aa: CSVGGTRQETQYF; CDR3nt: TGCAGCGTTGGTGGGACACGTCAAGAGACCCAGTACTTC
j_gene: TRBJ2-1; d_gene: -; abundance: -; v_gene: TRBV6-1; CDR3aa: CAIQGTYNEQFF; CDR3nt: TGTGCCATTCAGGGGACATACAATGAGCAGTTCTTC
j_gene: TRBJ1-4; d_gene: -; abundance: -; v_gene: TRBV7-9; CDR3aa: CSSSPESEKLFF; CDR3nt: TGTTCCAGCAGCCCCGAGAGTGAAAAACTGTTTTTT
j_gene: TRBJ2-5; d_gene: TRBD1; abundance: -; v_gene: TRBV5-1; CDR3aa: CASSLTPPGQGQETQYF; CDR3nt: TGCGCCAGCAGCCTTACCCCCCCAGGACAGGGCCAAGAGACCCAGTACTTC
j_gene: TRBJ1-1; d_gene: -; abundance: once; v_gene: TRBV6-5; CDR3aa: CAYPLEGSGPTEAFF; CDR3nt: TGTGCGTATCCTTTGGAAGGGAGTGGTCCCACTGAAGCTTTCTTT
j_gene: TRBJ2-3; d_gene: -; abundance: few; v_gene: TRBV4-2; CDR3aa: CASSQSVRASGTDTQYF; CDR3nt: TGTGCCAGCAGCCAAAGTGTTCGGGCTAGCGGCACAGATACGCAGTATTTT
j_gene: TRBJ2-3; d_gene: TRBD2; abundance: few; v_gene: TRBV2; CDR3aa: CASTRGGTQYF; CDR3nt: TGTGCCAGCACTCGGGGGGGTACGCAGTATTTT
j_gene: TRBJ1-4; d_gene: -; abundance: -; v_gene: TRBV5-5; CDR3aa: CASSLQGTRDEKLFF; CDR3nt: TGTGCCAGCAGCTTACAAGGGACTCGGGATGAAAAACTGTTTTTT
j_gene: TRBJ2-3; d_gene: TRBD1; abundance: -; v_gene: TRBV4-1; CDR3aa: CASSPPGQGEDTQYF; CDR3nt: TGCGCCAGCAGCCCCCCCGGACAGGGGGAAGATACGCAGTATTTT
j_gene: TRBJ2-7; d_gene: TRBD2; abundance: -; v_gene: TRBV19; CDR3aa: CASRISGSSYEQYF; CDR3nt: TGTGCCAGTAGAATTAGCGGGAGTTCGTACGAGCAGTACTTC
j_gene: TRBJ1-4; d_gene: -; abundance: -; v_gene: TRBV5-8; CDR3aa: CASSTGFGGYEKLFF; CDR3nt: TGTGCCAGCAGCACGGGGTTTGGAGGGTATGAAAAACTGTTTTTT
j_gene: TRBJ1-2; d_gene: -; abundance: -; v_gene: TRBV7-3; CDR3aa: CASSSDAGNYGYTF; CDR3nt: TGTGCCAGCAGCTCCGATGCGGGGAACTATGGCTACACCTTC
j_gene: TRBJ1-5; d_gene: -; abundance: -; v_gene: TRBV30; CDR3aa: CAWSGQAVSQPQHF; CDR3nt: TGTGCCTGGAGTGGGCAGGCCGTAAGTCAGCCCCAGCATTTT
j_gene: TRBJ2-1; d_gene: -; abundance: -; v_gene: TRBV4-2; CDR3aa: CASSQSDRTSYNEQFF; CDR3nt: TGTGCCAGCAGCCAATCCGACAGGACCTCCTACAATGAGCAGTTCTTC
j_gene: TRBJ2-5; d_gene: TRBD2; abundance: -; v_gene: TRBV18; CDR3aa: CASSPPTSGGETQYF; CDR3nt: TGTGCCAGCTCACCACCGACTAGCGGGGGGGAGACCCAGTACTTC
j_gene: TRBJ2-7; d_gene: TRBD1; abundance: once; v_gene: TRBV7-2; CDR3aa: CASSPDRGRSYEQYF; CDR3nt: TGTGCCAGCAGCCCGGACAGGGGTCGGTCTTACGAGCAGTACTTC
j_gene: TRBJ1-2; d_gene: TRBD1; abundance: -; v_gene: TRBV5-1; CDR3aa: CASSHGQVGYGYTF; CDR3nt: TGCGCCAGCAGCCACGGACAGGTGGGCTATGGCTACACCTTC
j_gene: TRBJ1-2; d_gene: -; abundance: -; v_gene: TRBV7-3; CDR3aa: CASSPQRDVHGYTF; CDR3nt: TGTGCCAGCAGCCCCCAGCGGGACGTCCATGGCTACACCTTC
j_gene: TRBJ2-5; d_gene: TRBD1; abundance: -; v_gene: TRBV7-2; CDR3aa: CASSLLGQGAETQYF; CDR3nt: TGTGCCAGCAGCTTACTGGGACAGGGGGCAGAGACCCAGTACTTC
j_gene: TRBJ1-2; d_gene: -; abundance: once; v_gene: TRBV7-9; CDR3aa: CSSSLSLSYGYTF; CDR3nt: TGTTCCAGCAGCTTATCGTTGAGCTATGGCTACACCTTC
j_gene: TRBJ2-3; d_gene: -; abundance: -; v_gene: TRBV14; CDR3aa: CASSPRRLGTDTQYF; CDR3nt: TGTGCCAGCAGCCCCCGGAGACTCGGCACAGATACGCAGTATTTT
j_gene: TRBJ2-7; d_gene: TRBD2; abundance: -; v_gene: TRBV5-4; CDR3aa: CASSLARVSGGAYEQYF; CDR3nt: TGTGCCAGCAGCTTGGCCCGCGTCAGCGGGGGGGCCTACGAGCAGTACTTC
j_gene: TRBJ1-2; d_gene: TRBD1; abundance: -; v_gene: TRBV7-9; CDR3aa: CASGAGLTGANYGYTF; CDR3nt: TGTGCCAGCGGAGCTGGCTTGACAGGGGCGAACTATGGCTACACCTTC
j_gene: TRBJ2-1; d_gene: TRBD2; abundance: -; v_gene: TRBV5-1; CDR3aa: CASSLASGRYNEQFF; CDR3nt: TGCGCCAGCAGCTTGGCCAGCGGGAGGTACAATGAGCAGTTCTTC
j_gene: TRBJ2-5; d_gene: -; abundance: -; v_gene: TRBV28; CDR3aa: CASTWGEETQYF; CDR3nt: TGTGCCAGCACCTGGGGGGAGGAGACCCAGTACTTC
j_gene: TRBJ2-2; d_gene: TRBD2; abundance: -; v_gene: TRBV5-1; CDR3aa: CASSVLAGTNTGELFF; CDR3nt: TGCGCCAGCAGCGTTCTAGCGGGGACGAACACCGGGGAGCTGTTTTTT
j_gene: TRBJ1-1; d_gene: -; abundance: -; v_gene: TRBV2; CDR3aa: CASNPQGNTEAFF; CDR3nt: TGTGCCAGCAATCCACAGGGGAACACTGAAGCTTTCTTT
j_gene: TRBJ2-7; d_gene: TRBD2; abundance: -; v_gene: TRBV4-3; CDR3aa: CASSQASLGGEQYF; CDR3nt: TGCGCCAGCAGCCAAGCAAGTCTGGGGGGGGAGCAGTACTTC
j_gene: TRBJ2-2; d_gene: TRBD2; abundance: -; v_gene: TRBV2; CDR3aa: CASRWGVSGRAGELFF; CDR3nt: TGTGCCAGCAGATGGGGAGTTAGCGGGAGGGCCGGGGAGCTGTTTTTT
j_gene: TRBJ2-5; d_gene: -; abundance: -; v_gene: TRBV5-1; CDR3aa: CASSPGVEETQYF; CDR3nt: TGCGCCAGCAGCCCGGGGGTAGAAGAGACCCAGTACTTC
j_gene: TRBJ2-7; d_gene: -; abundance: -; v_gene: TRBV30; CDR3aa: CAWSVLIGWGDEQYF; CDR3nt: TGTGCCTGGAGTGTACTAATCGGTTGGGGCGACGAGCAGTACTTC
j_gene: TRBJ1-1; d_gene: -; abundance: -; v_gene: TRBV21-1; CDR3aa: CASSKEGPGHHKVIGVREEAFF; CDR3nt: TGTGCCAGCAGCAAAGAGGGTCCGGGACACCACAAAGTTATCGGGGTGCGGGAGGAAGCTTTCTTT
j_gene: TRBJ2-7; d_gene: -; abundance: -; v_gene: TRBV7-3; CDR3aa: CASSPRGADSSYEQYF; CDR3nt: TGTGCCAGCAGCCCCCGTGGAGCGGATAGCTCCTACGAGCAGTACTTC
j_gene: TRBJ2-1; d_gene: TRBD1; abundance: -; v_gene: TRBV19; CDR3aa: CASSMGQGAVGFYNEQFF; CDR3nt: TGTGCCAGTAGTATGGGACAGGGGGCAGTTGGTTTTTACAATGAGCAGTTCTTC
j_gene: TRBJ1-5; d_gene: -; abundance: -; v_gene: TRBV27; CDR3aa: CASSFRGGYSNQPQHF; CDR3nt: TGTGCCAGCAGTTTTCGGGGGGGTTATAGCAATCAGCCCCAGCATTTT
j_gene: TRBJ2-1; d_gene: TRBD1; abundance: -; v_gene: TRBV18; CDR3aa: CASSPSSGQGVNNEQFF; CDR3nt: TGTGCCAGCTCACCTTCTTCGGGACAGGGGGTGAACAATGAGCAGTTCTTC
j_gene: TRBJ2-7; d_gene: -; abundance: -; v_gene: TRBV7-2; CDR3aa: CASSFLSGGGPYEQYF; CDR3nt: TGTGCCAGCAGCTTCTTAAGTGGGGGGGGGCCCTACGAGCAGTACTTC
j_gene: TRBJ1-2; d_gene: -; abundance: -; v_gene: TRBV5-1; CDR3aa: CASSRKGQGDYGYTF; CDR3nt: TGCGCCAGCAGCCGTAAGGGACAAGGAGACTATGGCTACACCTTC
j_gene: TRBJ2-5; d_gene: -; abundance: -; v_gene: TRBV11-1; CDR3aa: CASSAGRNRETQYF; CDR3nt: TGTGCCAGCAGCGCGGGAAGAAACAGGGAGACCCAGTACTTC
j_gene: TRBJ2-3; d_gene: TRBD1; abundance: -; v_gene: TRBV28; CDR3aa: CASSKWDRSTDTQYF; CDR3nt: TGTGCCAGCAGTAAATGGGACAGATCAACAGATACGCAGTATTTT
j_gene: TRBJ2-2; d_gene: TRBD1; abundance: -; v_gene: TRBV5-4; CDR3aa: CASSSPDRGPGELFF; CDR3nt: TGTGCCAGCAGCTCACCGGACAGGGGGCCCGGGGAGCTGTTTTTT
j_gene: TRBJ2-1; d_gene: TRBD2; abundance: once; v_gene: TRBV4-1; CDR3aa: CASSPLAGAYNEQFF; CDR3nt: TGCGCCAGCAGCCCCCTAGCGGGAGCCTACAATGAGCAGTTCTTC
j_gene: TRBJ2-7; d_gene: TRBD1; abundance: -; v_gene: TRBV5-1; CDR3aa: CASSLGATGVYEQYF; CDR3nt: TGCGCCAGCAGCTTGGGCGCGACAGGGGTGTACGAGCAGTACTTC
j_gene: TRBJ1-1; d_gene: -; abundance: few; v_gene: TRBV19; CDR3aa: CASSIPRRERNTEAFF; CDR3nt: TGTGCCAGTAGTATCCCCCGGCGGGAACGGAACACTGAAGCTTTCTTT
j_gene: TRBJ1-2; d_gene: TRBD1; abundance: -; v_gene: TRBV7-9; CDR3aa: CASSLALGQGHYGYTF; CDR3nt: TGTGCCAGCAGCTTAGCTCTTGGACAGGGCCACTATGGCTACACCTTC
j_gene: TRBJ2-7; d_gene: -; abundance: -; v_gene: TRBV6-1; CDR3aa: CASLQGSYEQYF; CDR3nt: TGTGCCAGCCTCCAGGGTTCTTACGAGCAGTACTTC